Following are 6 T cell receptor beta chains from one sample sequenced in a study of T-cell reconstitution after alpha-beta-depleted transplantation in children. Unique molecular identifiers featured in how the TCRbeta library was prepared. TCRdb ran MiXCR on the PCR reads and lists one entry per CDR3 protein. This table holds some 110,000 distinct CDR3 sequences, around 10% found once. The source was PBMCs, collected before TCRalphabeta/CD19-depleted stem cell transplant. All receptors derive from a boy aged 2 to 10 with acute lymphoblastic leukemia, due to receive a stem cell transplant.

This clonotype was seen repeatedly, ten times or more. For the CDR3, the DNA is TGTGCCAGCACCCTAGGTACCGGGAACTACGAGCAGTACTTC. Its protein is CASTLGTGNYEQYF. The chain employs TRBV12-3 or TRBV12-4 and TRBJ2-7; a possible D gene is TRBD2 (5 bases). V shed 7 bases and J shed 3 bases, with 16 bases lying between them. This CDR3 is 14 amino acids long.

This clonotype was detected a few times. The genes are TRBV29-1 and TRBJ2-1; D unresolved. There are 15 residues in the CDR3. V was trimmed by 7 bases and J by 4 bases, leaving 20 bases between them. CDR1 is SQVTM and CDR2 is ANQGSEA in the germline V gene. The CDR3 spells CSAASDVWIYNEQFF. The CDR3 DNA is TGCAGCGCTGCATCGGACGTTTGGATATACAATGAGCAGTTCTTC.

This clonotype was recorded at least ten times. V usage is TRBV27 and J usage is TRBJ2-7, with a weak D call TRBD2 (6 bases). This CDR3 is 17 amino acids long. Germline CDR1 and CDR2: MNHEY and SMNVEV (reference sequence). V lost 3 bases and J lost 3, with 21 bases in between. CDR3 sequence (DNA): TGTGCCAGCAGTTTTAATCAATTTAGCGGAACCAACTACGAGCAGTACTTC. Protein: CASSFNQFSGTNYEQYF.

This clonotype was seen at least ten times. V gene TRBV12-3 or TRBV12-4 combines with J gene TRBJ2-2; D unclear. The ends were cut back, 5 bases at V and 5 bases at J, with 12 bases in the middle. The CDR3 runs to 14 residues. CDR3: CASSPRSRTGELFF. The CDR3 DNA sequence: TGTGCCAGCAGTCCACGGTCTAGGACCGGGGAGCTGTTTTTT.

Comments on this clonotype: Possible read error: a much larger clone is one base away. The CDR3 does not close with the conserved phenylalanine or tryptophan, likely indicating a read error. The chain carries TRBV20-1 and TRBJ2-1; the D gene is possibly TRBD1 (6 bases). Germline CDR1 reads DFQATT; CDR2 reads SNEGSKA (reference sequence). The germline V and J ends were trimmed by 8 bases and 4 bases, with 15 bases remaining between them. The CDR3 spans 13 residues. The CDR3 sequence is CSLRTDTYNEQFS. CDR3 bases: TGCAGTCTCAGGACAGACACATACAATGAGCAGTTCTCC.

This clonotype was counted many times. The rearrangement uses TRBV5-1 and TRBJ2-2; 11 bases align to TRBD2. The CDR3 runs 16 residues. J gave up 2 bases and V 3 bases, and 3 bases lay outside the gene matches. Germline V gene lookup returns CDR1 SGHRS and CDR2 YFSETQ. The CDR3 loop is CASSSRLAGNTGELFF. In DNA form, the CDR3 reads TGCGCCAGCAGCTCAAGACTAGCGGGAAACACCGGGGAGCTGTTTTTT.